The 15 T cell receptor beta chains in this list originate from one sample, sequenced in a study of blood T cells in healthy people across ages. Alongside a J-beta primer mix, a sample-barcoded 5' primer served in a second PCR lasting about 7 to 12 cycles. Each CDR3 protein is one row after TCRdb ran MiXCR on the 5' RACE reads. Of around 1,800,000 distinct CDR3 sequences in the sample, about two fifths were seen once. The source material was blood. Receptors originate from a human donor in good health.

This clonotype was detected a few times. A single base separates this from a much larger clone, so it may be a read error. This chain connects TRBV7-8 to TRBJ2-5; D remains unclear. V gave up 5 bases and J gave up 4 bases, with 8 bases separating them. Per germline, CDR1 SGHVS and CDR2 FQNEAQ. The CDR3 has 12 residues. The CDR3 bases are TGTGCCAGCAGCCCGTACCTAGAGACCCAGTACTTC. Amino acid sequence: CASSPYLETQYF.

The V and J genes are TRBV15 and TRBJ1-2; D is undetermined. The V end was cut by 0 bases, the J end by 6 bases, with 11 bases between. Germline CDR1 and CDR2: LNHNV and YYDKDF (reference sequence). This CDR3 has 14 amino acids. CDR3 residues: CATSRDRNVNGYTF. The CDR3 DNA reads TGTGCCACCAGCAGAGACAGAAATGTAAATGGCTACACCTTC.

The CDR3 region has the DNA TGCAGTGCTGGTATATCGGAGGTCACAGATACGCAGTATTTT. This encodes CSAGISEVTDTQYF. The chain joins TRBV20-1 to TRBJ2-3; weak D call: TRBD2 (5 bases). Trimming removed 5 bases from V and 2 bases from J, with 14 bases in between. The CDR3 sequence is 14 residues long. CDR1 and CDR2 (germline): DFQATT, SNEGSKA (reference sequence).

This chain joins TRBV4-3 and TRBJ1-1; D is possibly TRBD1 (6 bases). Germline V CDR1 and CDR2: LGHNA, YSLEER. The CDR3 has 14 residues. The V end was cut by 2 bases, the J end by 3 bases, with 10 bases between. CDR3 sequence: CASSQLPGDTEAFF. CDR3 nucleotide sequence: TGCGCCAGCAGCCAACTCCCAGGGGACACTGAAGCTTTCTTT.

The chain couples TRBV4-3 to TRBJ2-1; 9 bases are a match to TRBD1. Trimming took 5 bases from V and 2 from J; bases not matched to a gene: 7. Germline V gives CDR1 LGHNA, CDR2 YSLEER. This CDR3 comprises 16 residues. CDR3: CASSYTGDRAYNEQFF. CDR3 DNA sequence: TGCGCCAGCAGCTACACCGGGGACAGGGCCTACAATGAGCAGTTCTTC.

This clonotype was counted between two and nine times. V usage is TRBV20-1 and J usage is TRBJ1-2; D is perhaps TRBD1 (5 bases). Germline V gene sequence: CDR1 DFQATT, CDR2 SNEGSKA (reference sequence). The CDR3 has 13 residues. Trimming cost V 5 bases and J 4 bases, with 14 bases left between them. This CDR3 reads CSASLQGSYGYTF. The CDR3 DNA is TGCAGTGCTTCACTCCAGGGTTCCTATGGCTACACCTTC.

The chain has TRBV5-1 and TRBJ1-5, with D uncertain. The germline V and J ends were trimmed by 0 bases and 11 bases, with 18 bases remaining between them. The CDR3 consists of 15 residues. Germline V CDR1 and CDR2: SGHRS, YFSETQ. CDR3 amino acids: CASSLGPSQTGAQHF. The CDR3 region has the DNA TGCGCCAGCAGCTTGGGACCCTCCCAAACCGGGGCCCAGCATTTT.

The chain recombines TRBV12-3 or TRBV12-4 with TRBJ1-6; D call uncertain. The germline V and J ends were trimmed by 6 bases and 6 bases, with 15 bases remaining between them. The CDR3 spans 15 residues. CDR3 sequence reads: CASSPRRPFNSPLHF. The CDR3 DNA reads as TGTGCCAGCAGCCCCCGGAGGCCCTTTAATTCACCCCTCCACTTT.

This clonotype has a single count. The chain combines TRBV9 with TRBJ1-1, with unresolved D. With 5 bases removed from V and 6 bases from J, the gap between germline ends came to 20 bases. Germline V gives CDR1 SGDLS, CDR2 YYNGEE. The CDR3 is made up of 15 amino acids. CDR3 amino acids: CASRKDGGEWAEAFF. The CDR3 DNA reads TGTGCCAGCAGAAAGGACGGTGGAGAGTGGGCTGAAGCTTTCTTT.

J is TRBJ1-1 and V is TRBV7-2; unclear D gene. The CDR3 has 14 amino acids. Looked up from germline, CDR1 is SGHTA and CDR2 is FQGNSA. The V and J ends lost 3 bases and 3 bases respectively, with 11 bases between them. CDR3 coding DNA: TGTGCCAGCAGCTTTAGGGCGATGGACACTGAAGCTTTCTTT. Translating it yields CASSFRAMDTEAFF.

This clonotype occurred a few times. The J gene is TRBJ2-7, the V gene TRBV20-1; 7 bases fit TRBD1. CDR1 and CDR2 from the germline V gene are DFQATT and SNEGSKA (reference sequence). The CDR3 length is 15 residues. V lost 6 bases and J lost 0; bases outside the gene matches: 11. Written as DNA, the CDR3 is TGCAGTGCCCCCACAGGGGCAGGGAACTCCTACGAGCAGTACTTC. This gives the protein CSAPTGAGNSYEQYF.

This rearrangement joins TRBV20-1 to TRBJ2-2; D unresolved. The CDR3 totals 16 residues. The germline gives CDR1 DFQATT, CDR2 SNEGSKA (reference sequence). V dropped 1 base and J dropped 3 bases, with 15 bases sitting between them. The chain's CDR3 is CSARGIEELDTGELFF. The CDR3 DNA reads TGCAGTGCTAGAGGTATAGAGGAGTTGGACACCGGGGAGCTGTTTTTT.

The chain recombines TRBV4-2 with TRBJ1-1; weak D call: TRBD1 (5 bases). V was shortened by 1 base and J by 7 bases, with 10 bases between the two germline ends. CDR1 and CDR2 from the germline V gene are LGHNA and YNFKEQ. The CDR3 is 13 amino acids. Here the CDR3 reads CASSQAWGDEAFF. The CDR3 bases are TGTGCCAGCAGCCAAGCATGGGGGGATGAAGCTTTCTTT.

This clonotype was counted only a few times. J is TRBJ2-1 and V is TRBV14, with D perhaps matching TRBD1 or TRBD2 (5 bases each). The CDR3 totals 15 residues. From germline, CDR1 is SGHDN and CDR2 FVKESK. V lost 2 bases and J 9 bases, leaving 17 bases between the germline ends. CDR3 loop: CASSQLRAGGGEQFF. Written as DNA, the CDR3 is TGTGCCAGCAGCCAACTCAGGGCGGGTGGCGGTGAGCAGTTCTTC.

This chain uses TRBV12-3 or TRBV12-4 with TRBJ1-2, with D unclear. V was pared by 4 bases and J by 4 bases, with 7 bases between. CDR3 length: 12 residues. CDR3 nucleotides: TGTGCCAGCAGTTCCCTCTTCTATGGCTACACCTTC. Amino acids: CASSSLFYGYTF.